The 28 T cell receptor beta chains below come from one sample, sequenced in a study of blood T cells in healthy people across ages. Using a J-beta primer mix together with a sample-barcoded 5' primer, a second PCR was run for about 6 to 11 cycles. TCRdb used MiXCR to reprocess the 5' RACE reads, holding one entry per CDR3 protein. The sample includes under 2 million distinct CDR3 sequences, almost 35% of them seen just once. The sequencing sample was made of blood. These receptors all come from a woman in her twenties or thirties in good health.

The V call is TRBV6-5, the J call TRBJ1-5, with D perhaps TRBD1 (5 bases). CDR1 is MNHEY, CDR2 SVGAGI, per germline. V shed 6 bases and J shed 7 bases, with 13 bases lying between them. The length of the CDR3 is 13 residues. In nucleotides, the CDR3 is TGTGCCAGCAGGTCCAGGGACGGACAGCCCCAGCATTTT. Its protein product is CASRSRDGQPQHF.

This clonotype was picked up many times. The CDR3 loop is CSVEAQETVHSYEQYF. The CDR3 nucleotides read TGCAGCGTTGAAGCGCAAGAGACAGTCCACTCCTACGAGCAGTACTTC. This chain connects TRBV29-1 to TRBJ2-7, with D possibly being TRBD1 (5 bases). CDR1 and CDR2 (germline): SQVTM, ANQGSEA. The CDR3 is 16 amino acids. V gave up 1 base and J gave up 0 bases, with 16 bases separating them.

The chain carries TRBV12-3 or TRBV12-4 and TRBJ1-2; D not certain. The V end lost 6 bases, the J end lost 4 bases, and 12 bases lay between the germline ends. The CDR3 loop spans 13 amino acids. The CDR3 DNA sequence: TGTGCCAGCAGCCCTGAGAAGCGCTATGGCTACACCTTC. It yields the protein CASSPEKRYGYTF.

This rearrangement joins TRBV10-2 to TRBJ2-7; 7 nucleotides line up with TRBD1. This CDR3 comprises 15 residues. The germline CDR1 and CDR2 sequences are WSHSY and SAAADI. The J segment lost 1 base and the V segment lost 8 bases, leaving 11 bases of the junction unmatched. In nucleotides, the CDR3 is TGCGCCAGCTTTACAGGACAGGTCCCTTCCTACGAGCAGTACTTC. This translates into CASFTGQVPSYEQYF.

This clonotype was detected ten times or more. This chain joins TRBV12-3 or TRBV12-4 and TRBJ2-7, with 8 bases that match TRBD2. After removal of 5 bases from V and 0 bases from J, the junction contained 6 bases not matched to a gene. The CDR3 is 15 amino acids. CDR3 bases: TGTGCCAGCAGTCTTAGCGGGACCTACTCCTACGAGCAGTACTTC. Translating gives CASSLSGTYSYEQYF.

This clonotype was seen more than once but under ten times. The chain carries TRBV7-9 and TRBJ1-1; a possible D gene is TRBD1 (5 bases). V dropped 5 bases and J dropped 5 bases, with 15 bases sitting between them. Germline V gene lookup returns CDR1 SEHNR and CDR2 FQNEAQ (reference sequence). There are 14 residues in the CDR3. As DNA, the CDR3 is TGTGCCAGCAGCCCTCTAACGGGGGGGACTGAAGCTTTCTTT. This sequence encodes CASSPLTGGTEAFF. Using reference TRBV7-9 and TRBJ1-1 for the parts outside the CDR3, the full variable domain is DTGVSQNPRHKITKRGQNVTFRCDPISEHNRLYWYRQTLGQGPEFLTYFQNEAQLEKSRLLSDRFSAERPKGSFSTLEIQRTEQGDSAMYLCASSPLTGGTEAFFGQGTRLTVV.

The V call is TRBV7-2, the J call TRBJ2-3, with 9 bases identical to TRBD2. V lost 6 bases and J lost 6; bases outside the gene matches: 13. The V gene's germline CDR1 is SGHTA and CDR2 FQGNSA. The CDR3 loop spans 16 amino acids. The CDR3 coding sequence is TGTGCCAGCAGATTCCATAGCGGGAGTCCTGGGGATACGCAGTATTTT. Its protein product is CASRFHSGSPGDTQYF.

To note about this clonotype: Its ends do not fully match the called genes, so a read error is possible. V and J are TRBV25-1 and TRBJ2-1, with D possibly being TRBD1 (5 bases). Germline loops: CDR1 MGHDK, CDR2 SYGVNS. CDR3 length: 15 residues. The CDR3 sequence: CAGSDFAGYHIEQFF. CDR3 nucleotide sequence: TGTGCCGGCAGTGACTTTGCAGGGTATCACATTGAGCAGTTCTTC.

This chain connects TRBV7-8 to TRBJ2-7; D not resolved. Germline values: CDR1 SGHVS, CDR2 FQNEAQ. The V end lost 2 bases, the J end lost 4 bases, and 9 bases lay between the germline ends. The CDR3 extends over 13 amino acids. The CDR3 region is CASSLRTMYEQYF. CDR3 nucleotide sequence: TGTGCCAGCAGCTTACGCACTATGTACGAGCAGTACTTC.

CDR3 region: CSASKLDREYYGYTF. Here the CDR3 DNA reads TGCAGTGCTAGCAAGTTGGACAGGGAATACTATGGCTACACCTTC. The chain couples TRBV20-1 to TRBJ1-2, with 8 bases matching TRBD1. The CDR3 sequence is 15 residues long. Germline CDR1 is DFQATT and CDR2 is SNEGSKA (reference sequence). V lost 3 bases and J lost 3; bases outside the gene matches: 9.

This clonotype appeared a few times. The V gene is TRBV20-1, the J gene TRBJ2-7; 8 bases line up with TRBD2. With 5 bases clipped from V and 4 bases from J, the junction kept 16 bases outside the gene matches. The CDR3 totals 16 residues. Germline V lookup: CDR1 DFQATT, CDR2 SNEGSKA (reference sequence). The CDR3 DNA is TGCAGTGCTCCCGGGGGGAGAGCGGGAGTCTCTTACGAGCAGTACTTC. Residues: CSAPGGRAGVSYEQYF.

This clonotype was observed a few times. V gene TRBV20-1 combines with J gene TRBJ2-5; TRBD1 aligns across 8 bases. The CDR3 consists of 15 residues. Germline CDR1 reads DFQATT; CDR2 reads SNEGSKA (reference sequence). The J segment lost 4 bases and the V segment lost 0 bases, leaving 7 bases of the junction unmatched. The CDR3 coding sequence is TGCAGTGCTAGAGATGTGGACAGGGTATTAGAGACCCAGTACTTC. Translation gives CSARDVDRVLETQYF.

This clonotype has at least ten counts. This sequence joins TRBV5-1 and TRBJ2-3; D is unresolved. Germline values: CDR1 SGHRS, CDR2 YFSETQ. The CDR3 covers 12 residues. Trimming pared 0 bases from V and 6 bases from J, leaving 5 bases between. In DNA, the CDR3 is TGCGCCAGCAGCTTGGACTGGGATACGCAGTATTTT. It encodes CASSLDWDTQYF. Complete variable domain (other parts from reference TRBV5-1 and TRBJ2-3): KAGVTQTPRYLIKTRGQQVTLSCSPISGHRSVSWYQQTPGQGLQFLFEYFSETQRNKGNFPGRFSGRQFSNSRSEMNVSTLELGDSALYLCASSLDWDTQYFGPGTRLTVL.

The rearrangement links TRBV20-1 to TRBJ2-1; no definite D call. Germline V CDR1 and CDR2: DFQATT, SNEGSKA (reference sequence). V was shortened by 6 bases and J by 4 bases, with 10 bases between the two germline ends. This CDR3 has 12 residues. CDR3 amino acids: CSAMTEYNEQFF. The DNA of the CDR3 is TGCAGTGCCATGACTGAGTACAATGAGCAGTTCTTC.

This chain links TRBV27 with TRBJ2-5; no clear D gene. V was shortened by 6 bases and J by 1 base, with 9 bases between the two germline ends. This CDR3 contains 13 residues. CDR1 is MNHEY, CDR2 SMNVEV, per germline (reference sequence). CDR3 sequence reads: CASSRTTQETQYF. The CDR3 DNA follows: TGTGCCAGCAGCCGAACCACCCAAGAGACCCAGTACTTC.

This clonotype has more than one count but fewer than ten. CDR3 region: CASSLYWGGEGTQYF. Written as DNA, the CDR3 is TGCGCCAGCAGCCTTTATTGGGGGGGAGAGGGGACCCAGTACTTC. J is TRBJ2-7 and V is TRBV4-1; TRBD2 matches 7 bases. TRBJ2-5 matches the DNA end more closely, so the J call is doubtful. This CDR3 has 15 amino acids. CDR1 is MGHRA and CDR2 is YSYEKL in the germline V gene.

V gene TRBV20-1 combines with J gene TRBJ2-1; the match to TRBD2 covers 7 bases. In germline, CDR1 is DFQATT, CDR2 SNEGSKA (reference sequence). The CDR3 sequence is 16 residues long. The J segment lost 9 bases and the V segment lost 5 bases, leaving 19 bases of the junction unmatched. The CDR3: CSAPRFSGSFSGEQFF. The CDR3 nucleotides read TGCAGTGCTCCTCGTTTTAGCGGGTCCTTTTCTGGTGAGCAGTTCTTC.

This clonotype was counted once. A much larger clone sits a single nucleotide away, making a read error possible. The chain couples TRBV29-1 to TRBJ2-7, with 11 nucleotides matching TRBD1. V lost 7 bases and J lost 7; bases outside the gene matches: 12. Germline V gene lookup returns CDR1 SQVTM and CDR2 ANQGSEA. The length of the CDR3 is 14 residues. The CDR3, as DNA: TGCAGCGCCCATGAAGGACAGGGGGCCGGTGAGCAGTACTTC. The encoded protein is CSAHEGQGAGEQYF.

This clonotype was observed many times. J is TRBJ2-3 and V is TRBV7-3; 7 positions agree with TRBD2. This CDR3 contains 14 residues. CDR1 SGHTA and CDR2 FQGTGA come from the germline V gene. Trimming took 6 bases from V and 2 from J; bases not matched to a gene: 5. CDR3 sequence reads: CASRAGGTTDTQYF. CDR3 DNA sequence: TGTGCCAGCAGAGCCGGGGGGACCACAGATACGCAGTATTTT.

This chain uses TRBV20-1 with TRBJ1-1, with D possibly TRBD1 on 6 matching bases. Germline lookup yields CDR1 DFQATT and CDR2 SNEGSKA (reference sequence). Between the trimmed V and J ends, which lost 6 bases and 2 bases, there was a span of 13 bases. The CDR3 runs to 13 residues. The CDR3 reads CSALSRGNTEAFF. The CDR3 nucleotides read TGCAGTGCCCTGTCCAGGGGTAACACTGAAGCTTTCTTT.

CDR3 in DNA: TGCAGTGCTAAACGAGGAGGGGGCGGGGTCGGCAATGAGCAGTTCTTC. As protein: CSAKRGGGGVGNEQFF. The rearrangement uses TRBV20-1 and TRBJ2-1, with D perhaps matching TRBD1 (7 bases). The CDR3 has 16 residues. V was pared by 4 bases and J by 6 bases, with 22 bases between. Germline V gene data show CDR1 as DFQATT and CDR2 as SNEGSKA (reference sequence).

This clonotype appeared a few times. V and J are TRBV3-1 and TRBJ2-2, with no clear D. Germline assignment: CDR1 LGHDT and CDR2 YNNKEL (reference sequence). The CDR3 is made up of 13 amino acids. The V and J ends lost 1 base and 3 bases respectively, with 3 bases between them. The CDR3 is CASSQVHTGELFF. CDR3 DNA sequence: TGTGCCAGCAGCCAAGTGCACACCGGGGAGCTGTTTTTT.

The chain combines TRBV9 with TRBJ2-3; TRBD2 agrees at 9 bases. Germline-derived CDR1 and CDR2 are SGDLS and YYNGEE. This CDR3 is built from 16 residues. J gave up 0 bases and V 0 bases, and 2 bases lay outside the gene matches. CDR3 in amino acids: CASSVESGGSTDTQYF. The DNA for the CDR3 is TGTGCCAGCAGCGTAGAGAGCGGGGGGAGCACAGATACGCAGTATTTT. Complete variable domain (other parts from reference TRBV9 and TRBJ2-3): DSGVTQTPKHLITATGQRVTLRCSPRSGDLSVYWYQQSLDQGLQFLIQYYNGEERAKGNILERFSAQQFPDLHSELNLSSLELGDSALYFCASSVESGGSTDTQYFGPGTRLTVL.

This clonotype was detected many times. The chain uses TRBV5-1 and TRBJ2-3, with D uncertain. CDR1 and CDR2 (germline): SGHRS, YFSETQ. V dropped 0 bases and J dropped 2 bases, with 10 bases sitting between them. This CDR3 spans 15 amino acids. The CDR3 DNA reads TGCGCCAGCAGCTTGGAACAGACCTACACAGATACGCAGTATTTT. Translation gives CASSLEQTYTDTQYF.

The V and J genes are TRBV4-2 and TRBJ2-3; TRBD1 or TRBD2 may be the D gene (5 bases each). Germline CDR1 LGHNA, CDR2 YNFKEQ. The CDR3 extends over 16 amino acids. Trimming stripped 4 bases from V and 4 bases from J, with 18 bases between. The CDR3 nucleotides are TGTGCCAGCAGCCCCAGTCACAGGACTGGCCCAGATACGCAGTATTTT. The encoded protein is CASSPSHRTGPDTQYF.

V and J are TRBV12-3 or TRBV12-4 and TRBJ2-1; possibly TRBD1 for D (5 bases). The CDR3 sequence is 17 residues long. V dropped 4 bases and J dropped 0 bases, with 16 bases sitting between them. CDR3: CASSWGGGFGSYNEQFF. The CDR3 nucleotides read TGTGCCAGCAGTTGGGGCGGCGGTTTCGGCTCCTACAATGAGCAGTTCTTC.

The table lists this clonotype with a few counts. The chain links TRBV2 to TRBJ1-4; TRBD1 matches at 7 bases. V dropped 3 bases and J dropped 3; count of bases not matched to a gene: 1. Per the germline V gene, CDR1 is SNHLY and CDR2 is FYNNEI. The CDR3 has 14 residues. CDR3 sequence: CASSDQGANEKLFF. The CDR3 nucleotides read TGTGCCAGCAGTGATCAGGGGGCTAATGAAAAACTGTTTTTT.

Concerning this clonotype itself: The final CDR3 position lacks the conserved phenylalanine or tryptophan, pointing to a likely read error. The chain uses TRBV29-1 and TRBJ1-2; D is undetermined. V lost 6 bases to trimming and J lost 6 bases, with 26 bases between them. This CDR3 contains 16 residues. Germline V gene lookup returns CDR1 SQVTM and CDR2 ANQGSEA. In nucleotides, the CDR3 is TGCAGCGTCCGAAGAGGGCGGGGTGAGGCGTACGATGGCTACACCGTC. Encoded protein: CSVRRGRGEAYDGYTV.